One and the same sample provided the 16 T cell receptor beta chains below, sequenced in a study of molecular identifiers for immune sequencing clone quantification. TCRdb passed the PCR reads through MiXCR, listing each CDR3 protein once. The profile shows some 680,000 distinct CDR3 sequences, around 25% of them singletons. Sample: naive CD8+ T cells from blood, with Jurkat cell RNA spiked in. As to subset: FACS-sorted CD8+CD4-CCR7+CD45RA+ naive T cells. All receptors come from a human donor in good health. Some libraries in this study had Jurkat cell RNA spiked in.

As for this clonotype: The CDR3 end shows no conserved phenylalanine or tryptophan, and so a read error is likely. CDR3 DNA sequence: TGTGCCAGCAGTCCAGGACTAGCAGGAGAGCAGTACCTC. It encodes CASSPGLAGEQYL. The chain has TRBV27 and TRBJ2-7; TRBD2 matches at 8 bases. This CDR3 is 13 amino acids long. Per the germline V gene, CDR1 is MNHEY and CDR2 is SMNVEV (reference sequence). J lost 7 bases, V lost 5 bases, and 7 bases had no gene match.

Only a few counts were recorded for this clonotype. V is TRBV7-9 and J is TRBJ2-1, with TRBD1 matching over 10 bases. Trimming cost V 5 bases and J 5 bases; bases outside gene matches: 12. Germline-derived CDR1 and CDR2 are SEHNR and FQNEAQ (reference sequence). There are 17 residues in the CDR3. CDR3 coding DNA: TGTGCCAGCAGCCCAAGGGGGCCGGGACAGGGGAACAATGAGCAGTTCTTC. It translates to CASSPRGPGQGNNEQFF.

The V gene is TRBV6-5, the J gene TRBJ2-5, with D hard to call. Trimming shortened V by 4 bases and J by 4 bases, and 7 bases separated the two germline ends. The CDR3 length is 12 residues. Germline loops: CDR1 MNHEY, CDR2 SVGAGI. The DNA of the CDR3 is TGTGCCAGCAGTTGGGGAAGAGAGACCCAGTACTTC. Its translation is CASSWGRETQYF.

This clonotype was observed many times. The chain employs TRBV19 and TRBJ1-4, with a tentative D call TRBD1 (5 bases). This CDR3 is built from 14 residues. CDR1 is LNHDA and CDR2 is SQIVND in the germline V gene (reference sequence). Trimming removed 11 bases at V and 0 bases at J, with 13 bases between. Here the CDR3 reads CASSTTATNEKLFF. CDR3 DNA: TGTGCCTCAAGTACGACAGCAACTAATGAAAAACTGTTTTTT.

This clonotype was detected ten times or more. The V and J genes are TRBV7-2 and TRBJ2-3; perhaps TRBD1 as D (7 bases). Germline V gene data show CDR1 as SGHTA and CDR2 as FQGNSA. With 6 bases removed from V and 3 bases from J, the gap between germline ends came to 16 bases. The CDR3 consists of 15 residues. The CDR3 DNA is TGTGCCAGCAGGCGAGGAGGGGGCGGGACAGATACGCAGTATTTT. Protein product: CASRRGGGGTDTQYF. Variable domain in full (rest from reference TRBV7-2 and TRBJ2-3): GAGVSQSPSNKVTEKGKDVELRCDPISGHTALYWYRQSLGQGLEFLIYFQGNSAPDKSGLPSDRFSAERTGGSVSTLTIQRTQQEDSAVYLCASRRGGGGTDTQYFGPGTRLTVL.

This clonotype was counted only a few times. The rearrangement uses TRBV28 and TRBJ2-1; a weak D match, TRBD1 (5 bases). V lost 9 bases and J 1 base, leaving 13 bases between the germline ends. This CDR3 is 14 amino acids long. CDR1 and CDR2 from the germline V gene are MDHEN and SYDVKM. The CDR3 spells CASQTDKSYNEQFF. Written as DNA, the CDR3 is TGTGCCAGTCAAACGGACAAGTCCTACAATGAGCAGTTCTTC.

The chain joins TRBV4-1 to TRBJ2-7, with a weak D call TRBD1 (6 bases). The V end lost 2 bases, the J end lost 2 bases, and 16 bases lay between the germline ends. This CDR3 comprises 16 residues. The germline V gene encodes CDR1 MGHRA and CDR2 YSYEKL. The CDR3 region has the DNA TGCGCCAGCAGCCAAAACAGGGAAGGGGTAACCTACGAGCAGTACTTC. Protein product: CASSQNREGVTYEQYF.

This clonotype was observed many times. The chain carries TRBV4-3 and TRBJ2-5; maybe TRBD2 (5 bases). Germline V gene lookup returns CDR1 LGHNA and CDR2 YSLEER. This CDR3 region has 19 residues. Trimming left V 0 bases short and J 0 bases short, with 20 bases between. The CDR3 DNA follows: TGCGCCAGCAGCCAAGATGAGGGCCAGAGGCCTCGGTACCAAGAGACCCAGTACTTC. Amino acid sequence: CASSQDEGQRPRYQETQYF.

Note on this clonotype: A much larger clonotype is one base distant, so this may be a read error. The V and J genes are TRBV6-6 and TRBJ2-3; possibly TRBD2 for D (5 bases). The CDR3 is made up of 16 amino acids. Germline CDR1 reads MNHNY; CDR2 reads SVGAGI (reference sequence). CDR3 residues: CASSPVATPSTVTQYF. The CDR3, as DNA: TGTGCCAGCAGTCCTGTAGCGACCCCATCCACAGTTACGCAGTATTTT.

V usage is TRBV19 and J usage is TRBJ2-7; 7 bases line up with TRBD2. Unmatched junction bases numbered 3, after V lost 3 bases and J lost 7 bases. This CDR3 region has 12 residues. Germline CDR1 is LNHDA and CDR2 is SQIVND (reference sequence). As DNA, the CDR3 is TGTGCCAGTAGTATCGGGGGGAAAGAGCAGTACTTC. Translation: CASSIGGKEQYF.

Points on this clonotype: The junction departs from germline at one end; a sequencing error may be responsible. The chain recombines TRBV20-1 with TRBJ1-6; 10 bases match TRBD1. CDR3 length equals 13 residues. Germline CDR1 reads DFQATT; CDR2 reads SNEGSKA (reference sequence). CDR3 protein: CGAGTGDYSPLHF. The DNA of the CDR3 is TGCGGTGCCGGGACAGGGGATTATTCACCCCTCCACTTT.

This clonotype was detected only a few times. V usage is TRBV6-5 and J usage is TRBJ2-5, with D maybe TRBD2 (6 bases). The CDR3 has 15 residues. The germline CDR1 and CDR2 sequences are MNHEY and SVGAGI. The ends were cut back, 7 bases at V and 4 bases at J, with 19 bases in the middle. The CDR3 DNA follows: TGTGCCAGCACCTTATCACGGGGGAGTTCAGAGACCCAGTACTTC. This gives the protein CASTLSRGSSETQYF.

This clonotype was counted a few times. It may be a read error: a sequence one base away is much more abundant. A read error is likely, as this CDR3 ends without the conserved phenylalanine or tryptophan. Because the CDR3's place on the DNA is in doubt, the DNA is left out and the CDR3 is given as listed by TCRdb. This chain links TRBV5-1 with TRBJ1-1. The length of the CDR3 is 11 amino acids, counting both ends. From germline, CDR1 is SGHRS and CDR2 YFSETQ. CDR3 region: CASSLHPPAFG.

This chain connects TRBV10-1 to TRBJ2-7; D is unresolved. From germline, CDR1 is WNHNN and CDR2 SYGVQD (reference sequence). This CDR3 is built from 13 residues. The germline V and J ends were trimmed by 4 bases and 6 bases, with 13 bases remaining between them. CDR3 coding DNA: TGCGCCAGCAGTGGAATGAGGAATGGCGAGCAGTACTTC. Translated, it gives CASSGMRNGEQYF.

In its sample, this clonotype was seen a few times. A read error may explain this, as a much larger clone is one base away. The missing conserved phenylalanine or tryptophan at the end of this CDR3 makes a read error likely. The chain employs TRBV5-6 and TRBJ1-1; D not certain. CDR3 size: 13 residues. CDR1 SGHDT and CDR2 YYEEEE come from the germline V gene. V lost 2 bases, J lost 6 bases, and 11 bases lay in between. CDR3 nucleotides: TGTGCCAGCAGCTTAGTATTGGGTGCTGAAGCTTTCCTT. It specifies CASSLVLGAEAFL.

This clonotype was counted between two and nine times. This chain joins TRBV6-2 or TRBV6-3 and TRBJ2-7; no definite D call. Trimming removed 6 bases from V and 5 bases from J, with 17 bases in between. This CDR3 has 14 amino acids. Germline V lookup: CDR1 MNHEY, CDR2 SVGEGT. CDR3 nucleotide sequence: TGTGCCAGCAGCTTAGGTTTGCAGCGAAACGAGCAGTACTTC. Translation gives CASSLGLQRNEQYF.